This TCR beta chain stems from a study of CD8+ T cells in alopecia areata. General study points: Scalp samples also contribute reads from the resident alphabeta T cells found in normal skin.

This clone is termed large (0.1 to 1%). Its antigen is as yet unknown. The listed genes are named as in mouse. The read ends 4 residues early relative to the CDR3; the germline J gene fills the gap. The time point was: mouse skin 6 weeks after grafting, around onset of hair loss. The recipient mice had their skin biopsied at grafting and again 3 and 6 weeks later. This CDR3 has 12 amino acids. In germline, CDR1 is NNHNN, CDR2 SYGAGS (reference sequence). V shed 9 bases, J shed 6 bases, and the junction held 5 bases outside the gene matches. Sequencing relied on a cDNA template that was reverse transcribed from extracted RNA. TCRdb's table, derived via immunoSEQ multiplex PCR, lists solely in-frame clones and lacks some. The record shows more than 1,500 clones for this sample, with no singletons present.

This TCR came from a C3H/HeJ mouse with alopecia areata. The mouse strain carries the MHC haplotype H2-k. This sequence joins TRBV13-2 and TRBJ2-1; TRBD1 matches 8 bases. Source: skin, taken at week 6. The CDR3 bases that were read are TGTGCCACCCAGGGGGCGCGTGCT. Amino acids: CATQGARA. The full CDR3 reads CATQGARAEQFF.